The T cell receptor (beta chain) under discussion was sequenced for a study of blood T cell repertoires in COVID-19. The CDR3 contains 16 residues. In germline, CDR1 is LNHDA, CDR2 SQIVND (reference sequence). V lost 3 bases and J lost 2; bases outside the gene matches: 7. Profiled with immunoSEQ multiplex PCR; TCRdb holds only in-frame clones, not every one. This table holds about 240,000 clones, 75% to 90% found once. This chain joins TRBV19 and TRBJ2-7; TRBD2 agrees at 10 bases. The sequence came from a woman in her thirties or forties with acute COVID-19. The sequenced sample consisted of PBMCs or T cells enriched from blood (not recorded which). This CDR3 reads CASSMASGRRTYEQYF. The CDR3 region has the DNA TGTGCCAGTAGTATGGCTAGCGGGAGAAGGACCTACGAGCAGTACTTC.